This is a list of T cell receptor beta chains from one sample in a study of Graves' ophthalmopathy and Graves' hyperthyroidism. TCRdb reprocessed the multiplex PCR reads with MiXCR, giving one entry per CDR3 protein. The table records a few hundred thousand distinct CDR3 sequences, roughly 40% of them present only once. Sequencing input: peripheral blood or thyroid tissue (not recorded which). These receptors all come from an adult man with Graves' hyperthyroidism. CDR3s include the opening cysteine and the closing phenylalanine or tryptophan. Fields, in order: V gene, clone size, D gene, J gene, CDR3 length, CDR3 protein, CDR3 DNA. D genes are given only for firm matches. The listing skips clone size in some rows; elsewhere it reads once, few, many or a size class.

V gene: TRBV10-3
clone size: NA
D gene: NA
J gene: TRBJ1-1
CDR3 length: 15
CDR3 protein: CAISESGGAETEAFF
CDR3 DNA: TGTGCCATCAGTGAGTCGGGCGGGGCTGAAACTGAAGCTTTCTTT

V gene: TRBV2
clone size: few
D gene: TRBD1
J gene: TRBJ2-7
CDR3 length: 13
CDR3 protein: CANTGQGAHEQYF
CDR3 DNA: TGTGCCAACACGGGACAGGGGGCCCACGAGCAGTACTTC

V gene: TRBV29-1
clone size: many
D gene: TRBD1
J gene: TRBJ1-2
CDR3 length: 16
CDR3 protein: CSVRLLRDSINYGYTF
CDR3 DNA: TGCAGCGTCCGCCTCCTACGGGACAGCATTAACTATGGCTACACCTTC

V gene: TRBV7-9
clone size: NA
D gene: TRBD2
J gene: TRBJ2-7
CDR3 length: 15
CDR3 protein: CASSLPLAGGNEQYF
CDR3 DNA: TGTGCCAGCAGCCTCCCCCTAGCGGGTGGGAATGAGCAGTACTTC

V gene: TRBV15
clone size: many
D gene: TRBD1
J gene: TRBJ1-2
CDR3 length: 16
CDR3 protein: CATSRAGRGQSYGYTF
CDR3 DNA: TGTGCCACCAGCAGAGCGGGCAGGGGGCAAAGCTATGGCTACACCTTC

V gene: TRBV29-1
clone size: many
D gene: TRBD1
J gene: TRBJ2-7
CDR3 length: 13
CDR3 protein: CSVGRQGNSEQYF
CDR3 DNA: TGCAGCGTTGGCCGACAGGGCAACAGCGAGCAGTACTTC

V gene: TRBV20-1
clone size: NA
D gene: NA
J gene: TRBJ2-6
CDR3 length: 16
CDR3 protein: CSAREQHFSGANVLTF
CDR3 DNA: TGCAGTGCTAGAGAACAGCATTTTTCTGGGGCCAACGTCCTGACTTTC

V gene: TRBV2
clone size: many
D gene: NA
J gene: TRBJ1-6
CDR3 length: 11
CDR3 protein: CASSGREGVLF
CDR3 DNA: TGTGCCAGCAGTGGGCGAGAAGGGGTTCTCTTT

V gene: TRBV20-1
clone size: NA
D gene: TRBD1
J gene: TRBJ2-7
CDR3 length: 14
CDR3 protein: CSARARDRVYEQYF
CDR3 DNA: TGCAGTGCTAGGGCCCGGGACAGGGTCTACGAGCAGTACTTC

V gene: TRBV12-3/TRBV12-4
clone size: few
D gene: NA
J gene: TRBJ1-2
CDR3 length: 16
CDR3 protein: CASSQDSGVWGYGYTF
CDR3 DNA: TGTGCCAGCAGCCAAGATTCCGGGGTTTGGGGCTATGGCTACACCTTC

V gene: TRBV29-1
clone size: once
D gene: NA
J gene: TRBJ2-1
CDR3 length: 11
CDR3 protein: CSATSYNEQFF
CDR3 DNA: TGCAGCGCGACTTCCTACAATGAGCAGTTCTTC

V gene: TRBV4-1
clone size: NA
D gene: TRBD2
J gene: TRBJ2-3
CDR3 length: 15
CDR3 protein: CASSQSELATDTQYF
CDR3 DNA: TGCGCCAGCAGCCAATCAGAACTAGCGACAGATACGCAGTATTTT

V gene: TRBV10-3
clone size: few
D gene: TRBD2
J gene: TRBJ2-3
CDR3 length: 18
CDR3 protein: CAISESGLAGGSTDTQYF
CDR3 DNA: TGTGCCATCAGTGAATCGGGACTAGCGGGGGGAAGCACAGATACGCAGTATTTT

V gene: TRBV28
clone size: few
D gene: TRBD1
J gene: TRBJ1-4
CDR3 length: 8
CDR3 protein: CASTGQGF
CDR3 DNA: TGTGCCAGCACGGGACAGGGGTTT

V gene: TRBV5-1
clone size: many
D gene: NA
J gene: TRBJ1-1
CDR3 length: 16
CDR3 protein: CASSQESSVGNTEAFF
CDR3 DNA: TGCGCCAGCAGTCAGGAGAGCTCCGTGGGGAACACTGAAGCTTTCTTT

V gene: TRBV2
clone size: few
D gene: NA
J gene: TRBJ1-6
CDR3 length: 16
CDR3 protein: CASSFHYTSYNSPLHF
CDR3 DNA: TGTGCCAGCAGTTTCCACTATACCTCCTATAATTCACCCCTCCACTTT

V gene: TRBV7-8
clone size: NA
D gene: NA
J gene: TRBJ2-7
CDR3 length: 13
CDR3 protein: CASPRPPSYEQYF
CDR3 DNA: TGTGCCAGCCCCCGACCACCTTCCTACGAGCAGTACTTC

V gene: TRBV7-9
clone size: NA
D gene: NA
J gene: TRBJ2-7
CDR3 length: 15
CDR3 protein: CASSPWTSSSYEQYF
CDR3 DNA: TGTGCCAGCAGCCCGTGGACCTCCAGCTCCTACGAGCAGTACTTC

V gene: TRBV7-9
clone size: NA
D gene: NA
J gene: TRBJ2-5
CDR3 length: 13
CDR3 protein: CASSFRSAETQYF
CDR3 DNA: TGTGCCAGCAGCTTCCGGAGTGCGGAGACCCAGTACTTC

V gene: TRBV9
clone size: many
D gene: NA
J gene: TRBJ1-1
CDR3 length: 13
CDR3 protein: CASSVGRNTEAFF
CDR3 DNA: TGTGCCAGCAGTGTTGGCAGGAACACTGAAGCTTTCTTT

V gene: TRBV4-1
clone size: NA
D gene: TRBD1
J gene: TRBJ1-3
CDR3 length: 17
CDR3 protein: CASSQVPGQGGWDTIYF
CDR3 DNA: TGCGCCAGCAGCCAAGTCCCGGGACAGGGCGGATGGGACACCATATATTTT

V gene: TRBV6-5
clone size: few
D gene: NA
J gene: TRBJ1-1
CDR3 length: 12
CDR3 protein: CASSTPGTEAFF
CDR3 DNA: TGTGCCAGCAGTACTCCGGGGACTGAAGCTTTCTTT

V gene: TRBV7-9
clone size: many
D gene: NA
J gene: TRBJ2-2
CDR3 length: 18
CDR3 protein: CASSKISEALLHTGELFF
CDR3 DNA: TGTGCCAGCAGCAAAATTTCGGAGGCCCTCCTGCACACCGGGGAGCTGTTTTTT

V gene: TRBV5-1
clone size: NA
D gene: NA
J gene: TRBJ2-5
CDR3 length: 14
CDR3 protein: CASSQRGIEETQYF
CDR3 DNA: TGCGCCAGCAGCCAACGGGGGATCGAGGAGACCCAGTACTTC

V gene: TRBV18
clone size: NA
D gene: NA
J gene: TRBJ1-1
CDR3 length: 15
CDR3 protein: CASSLDQDLIAEAFF
CDR3 DNA: TGTGCCAGCTCACTGGACCAGGACCTGATTGCTGAAGCTTTCTTT